Listed below are T cell receptor beta chains from one sample, sequenced in a study of T-cell reconstitution after alpha-beta-depleted transplantation in children. TCRdb used MiXCR to reprocess the PCR reads, holding one entry per CDR3 protein. The profile shows about 980,000 distinct CDR3 sequences, about 29% of them singletons. The sample was PBMCs, mostly from graft donor cells, taken 360 days after TCRalphabeta/CD19-depleted stem cell transplant. The receptors derive from a boy under two years old who had a stem cell transplant for SCID, so the T cells may come from the graft donor. The CDR3 runs from the conserved cysteine through the conserved F or W. Fields, in order: V gene, clone size, J gene, D gene, CDR3 protein, CDR3 DNA. D genes are given only for firm matches. Some rows have no size entry. The others give once, few or many, or a class for an expanded clone.

>TRBV20-1|-|TRBJ2-5|-
CSAGDWQETQYF
TGCAGTGCTGGGGACTGGCAAGAGACCCAGTACTTC
>TRBV29-1|-|TRBJ1-3|-
CSVCGQLSGNTIYF
TGCAGCGTTTGCGGACAGTTATCTGGAAACACCATATATTTT
>TRBV5-1|few|TRBJ2-1|TRBD2
CASSLMTQGGYEQFF
TGCGCCAGCAGCTTGATGACCCAGGGAGGGTATGAGCAGTTCTTC
>TRBV15|-|TRBJ2-5|-
CATRQSQETQYF
TGTGCCACACGACAGTCCCAAGAGACCCAGTACTTC
>TRBV6-1|-|TRBJ2-3|-
CASSTTGIADTQYF
TGTGCCAGCAGCACAACAGGGATCGCAGATACGCAGTATTTT
>TRBV7-3|few|TRBJ1-6|TRBD1
CASSLGVRGTENSPLHF
TGTGCCAGCAGCTTAGGAGTTAGGGGGACAGAGAATTCACCCCTCCACTTT
>TRBV14|once|TRBJ1-6|-
CATASPGRRAGNSPLHF
TGTGCCACAGCAAGCCCCGGGAGGCGAGCGGGGAATTCACCCCTCCACTTT
>TRBV11-1|few|TRBJ2-3|TRBD1
CASSLSVIDRVSTDTQYF
TGTGCCAGCAGCTTATCTGTGATCGACAGGGTTAGCACAGATACGCAGTATTTT
>TRBV5-6|few|TRBJ2-1|-
CASSLWWVLSYNEQFF
TGTGCCAGCAGCCTGTGGTGGGTTCTATCCTACAATGAGCAGTTCTTC
>TRBV20-1|-|TRBJ2-2|-
CSARDMRGGLAGELFF
TGCAGTGCTAGAGATATGAGGGGGGGCCTGGCCGGGGAGCTGTTTTTT
>TRBV10-3|-|TRBJ1-5|-
CAISEFTLRDNQPQHF
TGTGCCATCAGTGAATTTACGTTACGCGACAATCAGCCCCAGCATTTT
>TRBV6-1|few|TRBJ2-7|-
CASSRQLLGYEQYF
TGTGCCAGCAGCCGACAGCTCCTAGGCTACGAGCAGTACTTC
>TRBV18|-|TRBJ2-6|TRBD1
CASSQRGPGANVLTF
TGTGCCAGCTCACAGAGGGGGCCTGGGGCCAACGTCCTGACTTTC
>TRBV12-3/TRBV12-4|-|TRBJ1-5|-
CASSSLMVTQPQHF
TGTGCCAGCAGTTCCCTCATGGTCACTCAGCCCCAGCATTTT
>TRBV7-2|-|TRBJ2-7|-
CASSFMYEQYF
TGTGCCAGCAGCTTTATGTACGAGCAGTACTTC
>TRBV12-3/TRBV12-4|-|TRBJ2-5|TRBD2
CASSRTGGRQETQYF
TGTGCCAGCAGTCGAACGGGGGGGAGGCAAGAGACCCAGTACTTC
>TRBV12-3/TRBV12-4|once|TRBJ2-6|-
CASKERPSSGANVLTF
TGTGCCAGCAAGGAACGACCGTCCTCTGGGGCCAACGTCCTGACTTTC
>TRBV4-1|-|TRBJ2-7|TRBD1
CASSQDWDRRIYEQYF
TGCGCCAGCAGCCAAGATTGGGACAGGAGGATCTACGAGCAGTACTTC
>TRBV20-1|-|TRBJ2-1|-
CSADLNEQFF
TGCAGTGCTGACCTCAATGAGCAGTTCTTC
>TRBV7-8|few|TRBJ2-4|-
CASSNGGLAKNIQYF
TGTGCCAGCAGCAACGGAGGACTAGCCAAAAACATTCAGTACTTC
>TRBV20-1|-|TRBJ2-7|-
CSASPPRALYEQYF
TGCAGTGCTAGCCCCCCCAGGGCTCTCTACGAGCAGTACTTC
>TRBV6-5|-|TRBJ2-5|-
CASSSSRAAPLYF
TGTGCCAGCAGTTCCTCTCGGGCGGCCCCCCTGTACTTC
>TRBV3-1|few|TRBJ2-7|TRBD1
CASSQDRVAYEQYF
TGTGCCAGCAGCCAGGACAGGGTGGCCTACGAGCAGTACTTC
>TRBV9|-|TRBJ2-1|TRBD1
CASSVAPGQGTYNEQFF
TGTGCCAGCAGCGTAGCACCGGGACAGGGGACATACAATGAGCAGTTCTTC
>TRBV28|few|TRBJ1-5|-
CASSLPVRGQPQHF
TGTGCCAGCAGTTTACCGGTCCGCGGTCAGCCCCAGCATTTT
>TRBV2|few|TRBJ2-7|TRBD1
CASSNRDRYSYEQYF
TGTGCCAGCAGTAACAGGGACAGGTACTCCTACGAGCAGTACTTC
>TRBV20-1|-|TRBJ2-7|-
CSATVDYEQYF
TGCAGTGCTACCGTCGATTACGAGCAGTACTTC
>TRBV6-2/TRBV6-3|-|TRBJ1-5|TRBD1
CASSYSGQAINQPQHF
TGTGCCAGCAGTTACTCGGGACAGGCTATCAATCAGCCCCAGCATTTT
>TRBV5-1|-|TRBJ2-7|-
CASSSGPSLRSYEQYF
TGCGCCAGCAGCTCCGGGCCCAGTCTGAGGTCCTACGAGCAGTACTTC
>TRBV12-3/TRBV12-4|few|TRBJ2-7|-
CASSWTVDSYEQYF
TGTGCCAGCAGCTGGACAGTCGATTCCTACGAGCAGTACTTC
>TRBV3-1|few|TRBJ2-1|-
CASSQDTGWYNEQFF
TGTGCCAGCAGCCAAGATACGGGGTGGTACAATGAGCAGTTCTTC
>TRBV20-1|few|TRBJ2-3|TRBD2
CSARDLSGGGRDTQYF
TGCAGTGCTAGAGATCTTAGCGGGGGGGGCCGAGATACGCAGTATTTT
>TRBV12-3/TRBV12-4|once|TRBJ2-3|TRBD2
CASSSPWRGGPDTQYF
TGTGCCAGCAGTTCCCCCTGGCGGGGGGGCCCAGATACGCAGTATTTT
>TRBV4-1|few|TRBJ1-5|-
CASSQRRIGQPQHF
TGCGCCAGCAGCCAACGAAGGATTGGGCAGCCCCAGCATTTT
>TRBV12-3/TRBV12-4|few|TRBJ1-4|-
CASSFDHPTNEKLFF
TGTGCCAGCAGTTTCGATCATCCAACTAATGAAAAACTGTTTTTT
>TRBV28|-|TRBJ2-5|TRBD2
CASSLHGLAGGETQYF
TGTGCCAGCAGTTTGCACGGCCTAGCGGGGGGAGAGACCCAGTACTTC
>TRBV5-1|few|TRBJ2-6|TRBD1
CASSLDRGQPGANVLTF
TGCGCCAGCAGCTTGGACAGGGGGCAACCGGGGGCCAACGTCCTGACTTTC
>TRBV28|many|TRBJ2-1|-
CASSLRLRPNEQFF
TGTGCCAGCAGTTTACGTTTAAGGCCCAATGAGCAGTTCTTC
>TRBV5-1|few|TRBJ2-5|-
CASSLVQLQETQYF
TGCGCCAGCAGCTTGGTACAGCTTCAAGAGACCCAGTACTTC
>TRBV10-3|-|TRBJ1-1|-
CAISSGPTEAFF
TGTGCCATCAGTTCGGGACCCACTGAAGCTTTCTTT
>TRBV7-9|-|TRBJ2-7|-
CASSFPGDPAEQYF
TGTGCCAGCAGCTTTCCAGGGGACCCGGCCGAGCAGTACTTC